This entry concerns a single T cell receptor beta chain. Its target is not known. This specimen belongs to a study of blood T cells in healthy people across ages. Sample-barcoded 5' priming and a J-beta primer mix drove a second PCR of about 6 to 12 cycles. At least 2.5 million CDR3-containing paired-end reads were obtained per sample. MiXCR, run by TCRdb on the 5' RACE reads, gives a single entry per CDR3 protein. This sample has 800,000 to 1,300,000 distinct CDR3 sequences, with 25% found just once. General study findings and limits: When set beside aged donors, long-lived donors presented more naive CD4+ cells and higher diversity.

Trimming cost V 3 bases and J 7 bases, with 24 bases left between them. There are 17 residues in the CDR3. CDR1 and CDR2 (germline): DFQATT, SNEGSKA (reference sequence). This same sample was also part of a study on T cells of mothers and their children. As that report states: Over 8 million TCR beta CDR3 reads were obtained from each mother, and 3 million to 3.5 million from each child.

The sequence derives from a girl aged 2 to 9 in good health. Sequencing was carried out using blood. V gene TRBV20-1 combines with J gene TRBJ1-4; D perhaps matches TRBD1 (5 bases). CDR3 in DNA: TGCAGTGCTAGTCTTCTACGCGGGACTTTCGAGGGTGAAAAACTGTTTTTT. It yields the protein CSASLLRGTFEGEKLFF.